This is a list of T cell receptor beta chains from one sample in a study of CD8+ T cells in alopecia areata. Profiling relied on immunoSEQ multiplex PCR, and the TCRdb table lists in-frame clones only, not all of them. The top ten hold roughly 21% of the sample, which has more than 150,000 clones, approximately 53% seen once. Here the sequenced sample was CD8+ T cells sorted from blood, taken at week 0. The receptors come from a human donor with alopecia areata. Both conserved end residues are trimmed from each CDR3.

ASSDDRAPGDEQF	TRBJ2-1	TRBV2
ASSQAPGKEQY	TRBJ2-7	TRBV4-2
ASSEDSLVSSSYNEQF	TRBJ2-1	TRBV6-1
ASSFPRDRSSGANVLT	TRBJ2-6	TRBV7-2
ASSLDAGGQETQY	TRBJ2-5	TRBV7-6
ASSGNPGTDLFEQY	TRBJ2-7	TRBV13
ATSSGGSNEQF	TRBJ2-1	TRBV15
ASSQDLISNQPQH	TRBJ1-5	TRBV4-3
ASSQAPIRLKNQPQH	TRBJ1-5	TRBV23-1
ASSLAAVDLGYT	TRBJ1-2	TRBV27
SAEDRGLY	TRBJ2-7	TRBV29-1
ASSPGLANQAF	TRBJ1-1	TRBV19
ASSSSLGGYNEQF	TRBJ2-1	TRBV4-3
AWNRDSSYNEQF	TRBJ2-1	TRBV30
AWTGTQYGYT	TRBJ1-2	TRBV30
ASSRAMDTQY	TRBJ2-3	TRBV6-5
ATGKGQGDGYT	TRBJ1-2	TRBV9
AWSGESEKLF	TRBJ1-4	TRBV30
SAIPRGIPYEQY	TRBJ2-7	TRBV29-1
ASSYRGAKNIQY	TRBJ2-4	TRBV6-5
ATEGTLEGDQPQH	TRBJ1-5	TRBV15
ASSSSGGPTYEQY	TRBJ2-7	TRBV9
ASSPAGGGYNEQF	TRBJ2-1	TRBV7-3
ASSQQGDLGAF	TRBJ1-1	TRBV2
ASSHRADEQY	TRBJ2-7	TRBV19
ASSEATGEDTEAF	TRBJ1-1	TRBV2
ASRFPYGTQY	TRBJ2-5	TRBV6-4
ASSFEGSGANVLT	TRBJ2-6	TRBV7-9